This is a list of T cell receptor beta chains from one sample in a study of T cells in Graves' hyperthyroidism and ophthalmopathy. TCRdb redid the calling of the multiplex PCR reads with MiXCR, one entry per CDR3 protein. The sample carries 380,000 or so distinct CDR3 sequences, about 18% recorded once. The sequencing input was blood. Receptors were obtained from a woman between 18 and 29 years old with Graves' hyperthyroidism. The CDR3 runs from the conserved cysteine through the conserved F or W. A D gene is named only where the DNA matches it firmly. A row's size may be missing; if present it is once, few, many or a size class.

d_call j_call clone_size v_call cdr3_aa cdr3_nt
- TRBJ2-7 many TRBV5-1 CASSVGHGGLSYEQYF TGCGCCAGCAGCGTGGGACATGGGGGGCTCTCCTACGAGCAGTACTTC
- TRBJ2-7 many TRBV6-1 CASKGGDLYEQYF TGTGCCAGCAAGGGGGGCGATTTGTACGAGCAGTACTTC
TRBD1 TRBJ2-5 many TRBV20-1 CSAGTDRDRGLETQYF TGCAGTGCTGGTACCGACCGGGACAGGGGGCTAGAGACCCAGTACTTC
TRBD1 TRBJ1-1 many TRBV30 CAWSWDRGDTEAFF TGTGCCTGGAGTTGGGACAGGGGGGACACTGAAGCTTTCTTT
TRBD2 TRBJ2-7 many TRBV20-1 CSARDFGGGYEQYF TGCAGTGCTAGAGATTTTGGGGGGGGCTACGAGCAGTACTTC
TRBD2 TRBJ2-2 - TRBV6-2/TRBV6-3 CASSRLPTSGGAHGELFF TGTGCCAGCAGCCGCCTCCCGACTAGCGGGGGGGCCCACGGGGAGCTGTTTTTT
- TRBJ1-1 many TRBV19 CASTGQPEAFF TGTGCCAGTACCGGGCAGCCAGAAGCTTTCTTT
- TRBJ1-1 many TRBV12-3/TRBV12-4 CASSLRGKTEAFF TGTGCCAGCAGTTTAAGGGGGAAGACTGAAGCTTTCTTT
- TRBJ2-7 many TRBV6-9 CASSREGTPPYEQYF TGTGCCAGCAGTCGGGAAGGGACGCCCCCCTACGAGCAGTACTTC
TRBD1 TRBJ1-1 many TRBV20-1 CSADRAEAFF TGCAGTGCGGACAGGGCTGAAGCTTTCTTT
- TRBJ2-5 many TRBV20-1 CSATRTAKETQYF TGCAGTGCTACACGGACAGCAAAAGAGACCCAGTACTTC
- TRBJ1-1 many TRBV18 CASSRNSNTEAFF TGTGCCAGCTCACGAAACAGCAACACTGAAGCTTTCTTT
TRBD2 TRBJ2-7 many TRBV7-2 CASSLLQGLTYEQYF TGTGCCAGCAGCTTACTCCAGGGACTAACCTACGAGCAGTACTTC
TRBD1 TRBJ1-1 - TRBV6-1 CASRGTGEVREAFF TGTGCCAGCAGGGGGACAGGCGAGGTGCGTGAAGCTTTCTTT
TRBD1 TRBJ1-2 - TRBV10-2 CASSGTGTSGDTF TGCGCCAGCAGTGGGACAGGAACTAGCGGCGACACCTTT
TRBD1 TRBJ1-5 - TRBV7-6 CASSPGLGRGLSQPQHF TGTGCCAGCAGCCCCGGACTCGGAAGGGGGCTTAGTCAGCCCCAGCATTTT
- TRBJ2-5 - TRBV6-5 CASSYVLNQETQYF TGTGCCAGCAGTTACGTGTTGAACCAAGAGACCCAGTACTTC
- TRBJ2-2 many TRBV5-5 CASSLLGWNTGELFF TGTGCCAGCAGCTTGCTAGGGTGGAACACCGGGGAGCTGTTTTTT
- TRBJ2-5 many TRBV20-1 CSARDRGGLIRSETQYF TGCAGTGCTAGGGACAGAGGGGGTCTAATTAGGTCGGAGACCCAGTACTTC
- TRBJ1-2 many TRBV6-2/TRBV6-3 CASRRQAGAYGYTF TGTGCCAGCAGAAGACAGGCTGGGGCCTATGGCTACACCTTC
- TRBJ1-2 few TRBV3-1 CASSQNRVGYTF TGTGCCAGCAGCCAGAACAGGGTTGGCTACACCTTC
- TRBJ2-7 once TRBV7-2 CASSSIRVKVQYF TGTGCCAGCAGCTCTATCAGGGTAAAGGTGCAGTACTTC
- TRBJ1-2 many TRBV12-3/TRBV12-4 CASTFDVKGYTF TGTGCCAGCACCTTCGACGTGAAGGGCTACACCTTC
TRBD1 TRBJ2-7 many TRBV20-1 CSAGDRGIYEQYF TGCAGTGCTGGGGACAGGGGGATCTACGAGCAGTACTTC
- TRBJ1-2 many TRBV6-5 CASSSRPTSVQGYTF TGTGCCAGCAGTTCCCGCCCTACGTCAGTACAGGGCTACACCTTC
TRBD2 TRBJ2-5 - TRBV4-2 CASSQEGRGGGETQYF TGTGCCAGCAGCCAAGAAGGGCGGGGGGGTGGAGAGACCCAGTACTTC
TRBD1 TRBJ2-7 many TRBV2 CAIRGQYSYEQYF TGTGCCATTCGGGGACAGTACTCCTACGAGCAGTACTTC
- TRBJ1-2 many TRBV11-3 CASSSRDLPTGYGYTF TGTGCCAGCAGCTCCCGGGACCTCCCCACTGGCTATGGCTACACCTTC
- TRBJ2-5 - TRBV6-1 CASSKKLGQASGETQYF TGTGCCAGCAGTAAGAAGTTGGGACAGGCTAGCGGAGAGACCCAGTACTTC
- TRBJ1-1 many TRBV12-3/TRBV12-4 CASSFRQPTEAFF TGTGCCAGCAGTTTTAGACAGCCAACTGAAGCTTTCTTT
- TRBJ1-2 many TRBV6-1 CASSVSGPGGYGYTF TGTGCCAGCAGTGTTTCGGGACCCGGTGGCTATGGCTACACCTTC
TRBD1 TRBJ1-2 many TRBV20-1 CSAARPRQGFNYGYTF TGCAGTGCTGCCCGTCCCCGACAGGGTTTCAACTATGGCTACACCTTC
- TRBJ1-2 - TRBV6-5 CASSWGGGYGYTF TGTGCCAGCAGTTGGGGGGGTGGGTATGGCTACACCTTC
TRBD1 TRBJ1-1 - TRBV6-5 CASSYGQGLMAFF TGTGCCAGCAGTTACGGACAGGGCTTGATGGCTTTCTTT
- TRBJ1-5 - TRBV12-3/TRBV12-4 CASSLKEVNQPQHF TGTGCCAGCAGTTTAAAGGAAGTCAATCAGCCCCAGCATTTT
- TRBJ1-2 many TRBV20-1 CSALHIDGYTF TGCAGTGCCCTCCACATAGATGGCTACACCTTC
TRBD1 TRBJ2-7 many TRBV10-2 CASSRTGGEQYF TGCGCCAGCAGCAGGACAGGGGGCGAGCAGTACTTC
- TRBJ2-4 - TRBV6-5 CASSYYSTRAQGLGDIQYF TGTGCCAGCAGTTACTACTCGACGCGGGCCCAGGGGCTAGGGGACATTCAGTACTTC
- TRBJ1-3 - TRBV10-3 CAISDSGPIYF TGTGCCATCAGTGACTCGGGCCCCATATATTTT
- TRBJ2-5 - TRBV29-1 CSVRAAAVETQYF TGCAGCGTCCGGGCGGCCGCCGTGGAGACCCAGTACTTC
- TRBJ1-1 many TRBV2 CASRGGPQEAFF TGTGCCAGCAGGGGAGGACCGCAAGAAGCTTTCTTT
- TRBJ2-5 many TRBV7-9 CASSLVGRETQYF TGTGCCAGCAGCTTAGTAGGCCGAGAGACCCAGTACTTC
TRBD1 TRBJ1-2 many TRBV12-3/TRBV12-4 CASSTLDRGRNYGYTF TGTGCCAGCAGTACATTAGACAGGGGGCGAAACTATGGCTACACCTTC
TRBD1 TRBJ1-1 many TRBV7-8 CASSLGPRGGMNTEAFF TGTGCCAGCAGCTTAGGTCCCAGGGGGGGGATGAACACTGAAGCTTTCTTT
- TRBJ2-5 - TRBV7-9 CASSPGPPSRSTQYF TGTGCCAGCAGTCCGGGCCCCCCATCGCGGTCGACCCAGTACTTC
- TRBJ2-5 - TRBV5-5 CASTVGGSETQYF TGTGCCAGCACCGTGGGGGGATCAGAGACCCAGTACTTC
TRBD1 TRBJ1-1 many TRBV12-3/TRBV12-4 CASSLGRGISTEAFF TGTGCCAGCAGTTTAGGCAGGGGGATCAGCACTGAAGCTTTCTTT
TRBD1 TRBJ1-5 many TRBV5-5 CASSLATGGGNQPQHF TGTGCCAGCAGCTTGGCGACAGGGGGCGGGAATCAGCCCCAGCATTTT
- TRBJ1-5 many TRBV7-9 CASSLLREPQHF TGTGCCAGCAGCTTATTAAGGGAGCCCCAGCATTTT
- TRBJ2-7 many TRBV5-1 CASSLYAHEQYF TGCGCCAGCAGCTTGTACGCCCACGAGCAGTACTTC
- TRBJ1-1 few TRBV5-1 CASSFQTDLNTEAFF TGCGCCAGCAGCTTTCAGACAGACCTGAACACTGAAGCTTTCTTT
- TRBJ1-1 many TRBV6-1 CASSPWLNTEAFF TGTGCCAGCAGTCCCTGGCTGAACACTGAAGCTTTCTTT
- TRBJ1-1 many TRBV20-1 CSAGHQAGQAFF TGCAGTGCTGGCCACCAGGCGGGGCAGGCTTTCTTT
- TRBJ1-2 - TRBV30 CAWSISTGFAGYTF TGTGCCTGGAGTATTTCGACGGGTTTCGCGGGCTACACCTTC
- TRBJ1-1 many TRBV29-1 CSGGKGANTEAFF TGCAGCGGGGGTAAAGGTGCGAACACTGAAGCTTTCTTT
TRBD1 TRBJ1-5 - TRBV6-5 CASSYSTGRNQPQHF TGTGCCAGCAGTTACTCGACAGGGCGCAATCAGCCCCAGCATTTT
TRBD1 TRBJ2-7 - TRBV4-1 CASSQAYPGTGPYEQYF TGCGCCAGCAGCCAAGCATACCCCGGGACAGGACCCTACGAGCAGTACTTC